The subject of this entry is one TCR beta chain. Its specificity is not known. This CDR3 has 15 residues. Germline CDR1 SGHAT, CDR2 FQNNGV. Trimming cost V 0 bases and J 7 bases; bases outside gene matches: 4. The sample originates from a study of OX40 agonist ivuxolimab in advanced cancers. In the study overall: Dose-escalation subjects each had hepatocellular carcinoma, melanoma, renal cell or head and neck cancer. The study's findings and limits: People who partly responded at 0.1-3.0 mg/kg had some of the least clonal expansion seen.

Clones were sequenced by immunoSEQ multiplex PCR, and TCRdb holds only the in-frame ones, with some missing. The sample contains roughly 50,000 clones, around 89% of which appear only once. Autoimmune disease history or systemic immunosuppression disqualified patients. V and J are TRBV11-2 and TRBJ2-1; 9 bases map to TRBD2. The receptor was isolated from an adult with an advanced solid tumor such as melanoma, head and neck, liver or kidney cancer. Sample: CD4+ or CD8+ T cells sorted from blood, taken in a trial of the OX40 agonist ivuxolimab. CDR3 sequence: CASSLDSGRGNEQFF. CDR3 coding DNA: TGTGCCAGCAGCTTAGATAGCGGGAGAGGGAATGAGCAGTTCTTC.